The 2 T cell receptor beta chains listed next were all sequenced from one sample in a study of shared clonotypes between healthy human individuals. CD8 cells classed as naive were CD45RO-negative and positively selected for CCR7, excluding terminally differentiated effector memory CD45RA+ cells. Measured with immunoSEQ multiplex PCR; TCRdb has only the in-frame clones, and not every one. This sample has roughly 850,000 clones, with 96% found just once. The sample taken for sequencing was naive CD8+ T cells sorted from blood. Receptors were obtained from a man aged 25 to 40 in good health.

The CDR3 loop reads CASSLWDSSYNEQFF. Written as DNA, the CDR3 is TGTGCCAGCAGCTTATGGGATTCCTCCTACAATGAGCAGTTCTTC. The chain combines TRBV7-7 with TRBJ2-1; D ambiguous. CDR3 length: 15 amino acids. The germline gives CDR1 SSHAT, CDR2 FNYEAQ (reference sequence). Trimming removed 2 bases at V and 0 bases at J, with 8 bases between.

The rearrangement links TRBV19 to TRBJ2-7, with TRBD2 identical over 13 bases. J was trimmed by 5 bases and V by 4 bases; bases with no gene match: 5. From germline, CDR1 is LNHDA and CDR2 SQIVND (reference sequence). The CDR3 covers 15 residues. The CDR3 is CASSTWTSGSDEQYF. CDR3 nucleotides: TGTGCCAGTAGTACCTGGACTAGCGGGAGCGACGAGCAGTACTTC. Full variable domain (outside the CDR3, taken from reference TRBV19 and TRBJ2-7): DGGITQSPKYLFRKEGQNVTLSCEQNLNHDAMYWYRQDPGQGLRLIYYSQIVNDFQKGDIAEGYSVSREKKESFPLTVTSAQKNPTAFYLCASSTWTSGSDEQYFGPGTRLTVT.